This passage covers 25 T cell receptor beta chains from one sample sequenced in a study of T-cell reconstitution after alpha-beta-depleted transplantation in children. Unique molecular identifiers featured in how the TCRbeta library was prepared. MiXCR, run by TCRdb on the PCR reads, gives a single entry per CDR3 protein. The data hold 900,000 or so distinct CDR3 sequences, with 15% to 20% observed a single time. Material: PBMCs, mostly from graft donor cells, obtained 360 days after TCRalphabeta/CD19-depleted stem cell transplant. The receptors were gathered from a male patient aged 10 to 17 who had a stem cell transplant for acute lymphoblastic leukemia, so the T cells may come from the graft donor.

For this clonotype: A read error may produce the germline difference seen at one junction end. CDR3 loop: CASSRLLPGATGKLFF. CDR3 bases: TGTGCCAGCAGTCGCCTCTTACCGGGGGCCACCGGGAAGCTGTTTTTT. The chain is built from TRBV6-1 and TRBJ2-2; D may match TRBD1 or TRBD2 (6 bases each). The CDR3 has 16 amino acids. Germline V gives CDR1 MNHNS, CDR2 SASEGT.

The chain joins TRBV28 to TRBJ2-7, with 12 bases fitting TRBD1. Germline CDR1 and CDR2: MDHEN and SYDVKM. The CDR3 totals 15 residues. V lost 7 bases and J lost 7; bases outside the gene matches: 11. The CDR3 sequence is CASTLKGQGAKEQYF. The CDR3 nucleotides are TGTGCCAGCACCCTAAAGGGACAGGGGGCTAAAGAGCAGTACTTC.

The chain uses TRBV7-2 and TRBJ2-2; a possible D gene is TRBD1 (5 bases). CDR3 length: 14 amino acids. V lost 2 bases and J 6 bases, leaving 10 bases between the germline ends. The germline CDR1 and CDR2 sequences are SGHTA and FQGNSA. CDR3 in DNA: TGTGCCAGCAGCTTACCCAGGGTTCCCGGGGAGCTGTTTTTT. Encoded protein: CASSLPRVPGELFF.

This clonotype was counted ten times or more. J is TRBJ1-2 and V is TRBV12-3 or TRBV12-4; D call uncertain. V lost 8 bases and J lost 0, with 4 bases in between. The CDR3 consists of 11 residues. The CDR3 spells CASGSNYGYTF. Here the CDR3 DNA reads TGTGCCAGCGGGTCTAACTATGGCTACACCTTC.

This chain links TRBV3-1 with TRBJ1-2; D ambiguous. This CDR3 has 13 residues. V lost 4 bases and J lost 6, with 12 bases in between. The V gene's germline CDR1 is LGHDT and CDR2 YNNKEL (reference sequence). The CDR3 sequence is CASSPGGEDGYTF. The CDR3 bases are TGTGCCAGCAGCCCGGGCGGGGAGGATGGCTACACCTTC.

The CDR3 region is CASSGDLFYNEQFF. The CDR3 DNA reads as TGTGCCAGCAGTGGGGACTTGTTCTACAATGAGCAGTTCTTC. The chain joins TRBV12-3 or TRBV12-4 to TRBJ2-1, with a weak D call TRBD2 (6 bases). The ends were cut back, 5 bases at V and 3 bases at J, with 11 bases in the middle. This CDR3 has 14 amino acids.

This clonotype was detected a few times. This chain joins TRBV11-1 and TRBJ2-7, with D hard to call. This CDR3 has 13 residues. The V gene's germline CDR1 is SGHAT and CDR2 FQDESV (reference sequence). Deletions cut 5 bases from V and 5 bases from J, with 13 bases between. CDR3 sequence reads: CASSLFMSDEQYF. CDR3 coding DNA: TGTGCCAGCAGCCTCTTTATGTCGGACGAGCAGTACTTC.

This chain uses TRBV20-1 with TRBJ1-1; the D is unclear. Germline CDR1 and CDR2: DFQATT and SNEGSKA (reference sequence). CDR3 length: 14 residues. The V end lost 0 bases, the J end lost 4 bases, and 12 bases lay between the germline ends. The CDR3 DNA sequence: TGCAGTGCTAGAGAATGGCCGTCGGGCACTGAAGCTTTCTTT. This gives the protein CSAREWPSGTEAFF.

This clonotype has a handful of counts. The chain links TRBV12-3 or TRBV12-4 to TRBJ1-2, with 7 bases that match TRBD1. The CDR3 loop spans 14 amino acids. With V trimmed by 6 bases and J by 4 bases, 8 bases remained unmatched. The CDR3 coding sequence is TGTGCCAGCAGCTATACAGGGGCGGCCTATGGCTACACCTTC. It encodes CASSYTGAAYGYTF.

This chain links TRBV5-1 with TRBJ2-1; 9 positions agree with TRBD2. Per germline, CDR1 SGHRS and CDR2 YFSETQ. This CDR3 has 14 amino acids. J was trimmed by 15 bases and V by 2 bases; bases with no gene match: 12. DNA of the CDR3: TGCGCCAGCAGCTTTGGCGGGAGGGGCCGCCTGGTGTTCTTC. It translates to CASSFGGRGRLVFF.

This clonotype was seen a few times. This sequence joins TRBV7-8 and TRBJ2-5; 8 bases agree with TRBD2. The length of the CDR3 is 17 residues. The V and J ends lost 5 bases and 4 bases, in that order; junction bases with no gene match: 15. Germline lookup yields CDR1 SGHVS and CDR2 FQNEAQ. The DNA for the CDR3 is TGTGCCAGCAGCCTACCGAGGACGGGAGGGTTAGGAGAGACCCAGTACTTC. Protein: CASSLPRTGGLGETQYF.

The CDR3 sequence is CASSYGTGFSPLHF. The CDR3 DNA follows: TGTGCCAGCAGTTATGGGACAGGGTTCAGTCCCCTCCACTTT. This chain uses TRBV6-5 with TRBJ1-6; TRBD1 agrees at 9 bases. Germline CDR1 reads MNHEY; CDR2 reads SVGAGI. The CDR3 is made up of 14 amino acids. The V and J ends lost 3 bases and 13 bases, in that order; junction bases with no gene match: 7.

The chain couples TRBV29-1 to TRBJ2-7; TRBD1 matches at 7 bases. This CDR3 spans 12 amino acids. Germline trimming cut 5 bases from V and 7 bases from J; bases unmatched to any gene: 8. Germline CDR1 reads SQVTM; CDR2 reads ANQGSEA. The CDR3 sequence is CSVLTPGGEQYF. The DNA for the CDR3 is TGCAGCGTTTTAACCCCAGGGGGAGAGCAGTACTTC.

The chain is built from TRBV5-1 and TRBJ1-2; perhaps TRBD1 as D (5 bases). Germline V gives CDR1 SGHRS, CDR2 YFSETQ. The CDR3 has 14 amino acids. Trimming stripped 4 bases from V and 6 bases from J, with 16 bases between. The chain's CDR3 is CASSKGTDVHGYTF. Written as DNA, the CDR3 is TGCGCCAGCAGCAAGGGGACGGACGTGCATGGCTACACCTTC.

This clonotype was counted a few times. The J gene is TRBJ2-5, the V gene TRBV7-3, with D maybe TRBD2 (5 bases). The CDR3 contains 13 residues. From germline, CDR1 is SGHTA and CDR2 FQGTGA. V was pared by 5 bases and J by 2 bases, with 9 bases between. The DNA of the CDR3 is TGTGCCAGCAGCAGACTAAATCAAGAGACCCAGTACTTC. Translating it yields CASSRLNQETQYF. Complete variable domain (other parts from reference TRBV7-3 and TRBJ2-5): GAGVSQTPSNKVTEKGKYVELRCDPISGHTALYWYRQSLGQGPEFLIYFQGTGAADDSGLPNDRFFAVRPEGSVSTLKIQRTERGDSAVYLCASSRLNQETQYFGPGTRLLVL.

In this sample, this clonotype turned up a few times. V usage is TRBV5-1 and J usage is TRBJ2-7, with 11 bases fitting TRBD1. From germline, CDR1 is SGHRS and CDR2 YFSETQ. V lost 0 bases and J lost 2; bases outside the gene matches: 13. The CDR3 consists of 19 residues. Here the CDR3 DNA reads TGCGCCAGCAGCTTGGTTGGGACAGGGGGTATTCCAATAACCTACGAGCAGTACTTC. Encoded protein: CASSLVGTGGIPITYEQYF.

The genes are TRBV20-1 and TRBJ2-3; 7 bases map to TRBD2. V lost 7 bases to trimming and J lost 4 bases; unmatched junction nucleotides: 14. The CDR3 is 15 residues long. CDR1 is DFQATT and CDR2 is SNEGSKA in the germline V gene (reference sequence). The CDR3 sequence: CSGGDGRVSADTQYF. The CDR3 DNA is TGCAGTGGGGGGGATGGGAGGGTGTCGGCAGATACGCAGTATTTT.

The V and J genes are TRBV3-1 and TRBJ2-4; D unresolved. The V end was cut by 0 bases, the J end by 3 bases, with 6 bases between. Germline V lookup: CDR1 LGHDT, CDR2 YNNKEL (reference sequence). CDR3 length equals 14 residues. The CDR3 nucleotides read TGTGCCAGCAGCCAAGAGCACGGCAAAAACATTCAGTACTTC. Its translation is CASSQEHGKNIQYF.

The sample holds a few counts of this clonotype. The gene calls are TRBV5-1 and TRBJ2-1; D gene unclear. Germline CDR1 reads SGHRS; CDR2 reads YFSETQ. With 0 bases removed from V and 6 bases from J, the gap between germline ends came to 13 bases. The CDR3 is 15 amino acids. The CDR3 protein is CASSLVLTTSNEQFF. CDR3 nucleotides: TGCGCCAGCAGCTTGGTTCTAACTACCTCCAATGAGCAGTTCTTC.

This clonotype was detected only a few times. V is TRBV12-3 or TRBV12-4 and J is TRBJ2-7; 7 bases are shared with TRBD1. V shed 3 bases and J 2 bases; nucleotides not matched to a gene: 4. The CDR3 loop spans 14 amino acids. The CDR3 protein is CASSFGTATYEQYF. Written as DNA, the CDR3 is TGTGCCAGCAGTTTCGGGACAGCCACCTACGAGCAGTACTTC.

The chain couples TRBV5-5 to TRBJ2-7; the match to TRBD1 covers 7 bases. Losses at the gene ends were 4 bases for V and 2 bases for J; bases not matched to a gene: 9. The CDR3 extends over 15 amino acids. Per the germline V gene, CDR1 is SGHKS and CDR2 is YYEKEE (reference sequence). Written as DNA, the CDR3 is TGTGCCAGCAGCAGCAGACAGGGCCCTCCCTACGAGCAGTACTTC. Protein: CASSSRQGPPYEQYF.

This clonotype was seen repeatedly, ten times or more. The CDR3 spells CASSPTGLGKGAQYF. The DNA of the CDR3 is TGTGCCAGCAGCCCGACAGGGTTGGGGAAAGGGGCCCAGTACTTC. The chain carries TRBV28 and TRBJ2-5; 7 bases agree with TRBD1. V trimming: 6 bases; J trimming: 9 bases; junction bases outside the gene matches: 16. Germline V CDR1 and CDR2: MDHEN, SYDVKM. The CDR3 runs to 15 residues.

This clonotype was detected a few times. The chain joins TRBV3-1 to TRBJ2-3; 8 nucleotides align to TRBD2. V was clipped by 1 base and J by 6 bases; unmatched bases: 15. This CDR3 contains 18 residues. CDR1 and CDR2 from the germline V gene are LGHDT and YNNKEL (reference sequence). CDR3 amino acids: CASSQGTLTGRAVDTQYF. DNA of the CDR3: TGTGCCAGCAGCCAAGGGACCTTGACCGGGAGGGCCGTGGATACGCAGTATTTT.

The J gene is TRBJ2-2, the V gene TRBV18, with 9 bases fitting TRBD2. The length of the CDR3 is 15 residues. Germline V gives CDR1 KGHSH, CDR2 LQKENI. V lost 7 bases and J lost 6; bases outside the gene matches: 9. This CDR3 is CASWLSGRNPGELFF. The CDR3 region has the DNA TGTGCCAGCTGGTTAAGCGGGAGGAATCCCGGGGAGCTGTTTTTT.

There are a few counts of this clonotype. The chain employs TRBV29-1 and TRBJ2-1, with D tentatively TRBD2 (6 bases). Deletions cut 6 bases from V and 11 bases from J, with 20 bases between. This CDR3 spans 13 amino acids. CDR1 and CDR2 (germline): SQVTM, ANQGSEA. The chain's CDR3 is CSVPSKDYSKQFF. CDR3 in DNA: TGCAGCGTCCCATCAAAGGACTACTCAAAGCAGTTCTTC.